This T cell receptor (beta chain) derives from a study of regulatory T cells in long-lasting Graves disease. Whole-study results and caveats: There were preferences for TRBV28, TRBJ1-2 and TRBJ2-5 in persistent disease. Persistent Graves' patients possessed reduced TCR diversity relative to recently diagnosed ones.

CDR1 is SGHNT, CDR2 YYREEE, per germline (reference sequence). CDR3 length: 14 residues. V dropped 0 bases and J dropped 3 bases, with 9 bases sitting between them. Comments on this clonotype: Its antigen is as yet unknown.

Time point here: persistent/refractory GD, antithyroid drugs over 5 years with positive TRAb. Construction of the TCR library relied on RNA isolated from PBMCs. Diagnoses of Graves' disease were made by American Thyroid Association guidelines. Construction of the TCR beta libraries employed iRepertoire HTBI primers in conjunction with Arm-PCR of CDR3 regions. TCRdb re-derived calls from the multiplex PCR reads in MiXCR, one entry per CDR3 protein. The sample includes approximately 400,000 distinct CDR3 sequences, roughly 20% of them seen just once. The source material was peripheral blood mononuclear cells (PBMCs), sampled when the disease was refractory, from a patient treated with antithyroid drugs. The V and J genes are TRBV5-4 and TRBJ2-5; TRBD2 might be the D (5 bases). The TCR originated in a female donor with Graves disease. The CDR3 DNA follows: TGTGCCAGCAGCTTGGTCGACGGGGAAGAGACCCAGTACTTC. This encodes CASSLVDGEETQYF.